Given below is one TCR beta chain in context. The antigen is unknown. The data were taken from a study of cytomegalovirus exposure and HLA in healthy donors. Study results and caveats: CMV antigen specificity of a few CMV-associated chains was confirmed in vitro. Reported performance of the classifier showed diagnosis of cytomegalovirus status with high specificity and sensitivity.

The table came from immunoSEQ multiplex PCR; TCRdb's copy has only in-frame clones and leaves some out. The data contain 150,000 to 200,000 clones, roughly 83% of them singletons. The length of the CDR3 is 13 residues. Germline CDR1 reads SSHAT; CDR2 reads FNYEAQ (reference sequence). Deletions cut 5 bases from V and 1 base from J, with 8 bases between. Sequenced: PBMCs. V usage is TRBV7-7 and J usage is TRBJ1-1; tentatively, D is TRBD1 (5 bases). The TCR was taken from a woman aged 18-30 years in good health and CMV-seronegative. CDR3 nucleotide sequence: TGTGCCAGCAGCCCTGGGGCGAACACTGAAGCTTTCTTT. Its protein product is CASSPGANTEAFF.